This note documents a single T cell receptor (beta chain) sequence. The antigen this receptor binds is unknown. Base qualities are not recorded, but no much larger clone differs from it by a single base. The sample belongs to a study of CD8 T cells in ankylosing spondylitis (dated by TCRdb to about 2017). For the wider study: To find TCR variants linked to disease, the study profiled T cell receptor beta repertoires in ankylosing spondylitis patients and healthy donors. Samples of peripheral blood were taken, and for ankylosing spondylitis patients, synovial fluid was collected as well. In total, the full study cohort was made up of 108 healthy donors and roughly 27 ankylosing spondylitis patients. General study outcomes and caveats: Some motif variants were previously reported in synovial fluid and blood of reactive arthritis patients, suggesting common disease-initiation mechanisms. A TCR beta motif of seven or eight highly homologous amino acid variants appeared characteristic of blood from ankylosing spondylitis patients. The disease-linked clones had a CD8+ phenotype and were found at relatively low frequencies in peripheral blood. The disease-linked clones were reported as significantly enriched in matched synovial fluid samples from ankylosing spondylitis patients.

Germline trimming: 0 bases from V, 4 bases from J; junction bases outside gene matches: 2. Looking up the germline V gene yields CDR1 SGHRS and CDR2 YFSETQ. The CDR3, from cysteine to phenylalanine, totals 14 residues. This entry keeps only the CDR3 DNA: 42 bases, framed from base 1. The sequencing machine was an Illumina HiSeq 2500. Quantitative 5'-RACE with molecular barcodes was the method used to prepare the TCR beta libraries. As for how the authors treated the data: To identify disease-linked TCR variants, a new computational method was used, one built on a probabilistic model of VDJ rearrangement. TCRdb applied fastp at Q25 and MiXCR to the public reads, then kept only in-frame beta chains. Rows are combined by CDR3 protein, so each entry shows the most common genes and DNA. The V and J calls follow TCRdb's processing rather than the paper's. Here the sample has around 770,000 distinct CDR3 sequences; roughly 10% occur a single time. Together, the top ten hold approximately 0.51% of the sample.

The sample comprised blood, either unsorted or a sorted T cell fraction (not recorded which). This sequence originates from a male donor with ankylosing spondylitis. In this chain, TRBV5-1 is recombined with TRBJ1-2; TRBD1 matches 8 bases in the middle. CDR3 reads: CASSLEQGVYGYTF. In nucleotides, the sequence is TGCGCCAGCAGCTTGGAACAGGGGGTCTATGGCTACACCTTC.